These T cell receptor beta chains were read from a single sample in a study of blood T cells in healthy people across ages. Via MiXCR, TCRdb re-called the 5' RACE reads, giving one row per CDR3 protein. This table holds approximately 800,000 distinct CDR3 sequences, around three fifths found once. The specimen was blood. These receptors were obtained from a man aged 40-49 years in good health. CDR3s include the opening cysteine and the closing phenylalanine or tryptophan. The D gene is left open where the match is weak. Only some rows state a clone size, as once, few, many or a class for expanded clones.

v_gene	abundance	j_gene	d_gene	CDR3aa	CDR3nt
TRBV7-2	NA	TRBJ2-1	TRBD2	CASTRVEGGEQFF	TGTGCCAGCACCCGTGTTGAGGGAGGGGAGCAGTTCTTC
TRBV4-3	NA	TRBJ1-2	NA	CASSPQSRGEGYTF	TGCGCCAGCAGCCCGCAGTCGAGAGGGGAAGGCTACACCTTC
TRBV30	NA	TRBJ2-5	NA	CAWSKGQETQYF	TGTGCCTGGAGTAAAGGTCAAGAGACCCAGTACTTC
TRBV7-9	few	TRBJ1-2	NA	CASSLDAGARYGYTF	TGTGCCAGCAGCTTAGATGCGGGGGCGAGATATGGCTACACCTTC
TRBV12-3/TRBV12-4	many	TRBJ2-6	NA	CASSLRDMGTGANVLTF	TGTGCCAGCAGCCTCCGGGACATGGGTACTGGGGCCAACGTCCTGACTTTC
TRBV7-2	NA	TRBJ2-3	TRBD2	CASSFSSGSLVGEDTQYF	TGTGCCAGCAGCTTTTCCAGCGGGAGTTTGGTGGGGGAAGATACGCAGTATTTT
TRBV11-2	few	TRBJ2-5	NA	CACLGSETQYF	TGTGCCTGCCTCGGGTCCGAGACCCAGTACTTC
TRBV14	NA	TRBJ2-7	NA	CASSPAGGVFIYEQYF	TGTGCCAGCAGCCCGGCCGGTGGGGTTTTCATATACGAGCAGTACTTC
TRBV9	NA	TRBJ2-3	NA	CASASHTDTQYF	TGTGCTTCGGCCAGCCACACAGATACGCAGTATTTT
TRBV14	NA	TRBJ2-1	NA	CASSQDARSGEQFF	TGTGCCAGCAGCCAAGATGCGCGGTCGGGTGAGCAGTTCTTC
TRBV11-2	NA	TRBJ1-2	NA	CASSLDLRTVTNCGYTF	TGTGCCAGCAGCTTAGATCTTAGGACAGTAACTAACTGTGGCTACACCTTC
TRBV9	few	TRBJ2-6	NA	CASSVVPGGSGANVLTF	TGTGCCAGCAGCGTAGTCCCAGGGGGGTCTGGGGCCAACGTCCTGACTTTC
TRBV12-3/TRBV12-4	few	TRBJ2-7	TRBD2	CASSSTSGRRYEQYF	TGTGCCAGCAGCTCAACTAGCGGAAGGAGATACGAGCAGTACTTC
TRBV28	once	TRBJ2-3	TRBD2	CASSPRGSGSSDTQYF	TGTGCCAGCAGTCCACGGGGTAGCGGGAGCTCAGATACGCAGTATTTT
TRBV7-2	few	TRBJ2-5	NA	CASSDPWTDQETQYF	TGTGCCAGCAGCGACCCGTGGACGGATCAAGAGACCCAGTACTTC
TRBV28	NA	TRBJ1-5	NA	CASSLEGPRNQPQHF	TGTGCCAGCAGTTTGGAGGGGCCACGCAATCAGCCCCAGCATTTT
TRBV12-3/TRBV12-4	few	TRBJ2-5	NA	CASSLARQLVQETQYF	TGTGCCAGCAGTTTGGCTAGGCAGCTTGTCCAAGAGACCCAGTACTTC
TRBV29-1	NA	TRBJ2-3	TRBD1	CSVGYRGADTQYF	TGCAGCGTTGGATACAGGGGGGCAGATACGCAGTATTTT
TRBV2	NA	TRBJ1-2	TRBD1	CACRLNRDRGFLTF	TGTGCCTGCAGGCTAAACCGGGACAGGGGGTTTCTCACCTTC
TRBV20-1	NA	TRBJ2-7	TRBD2	CSARSQGLVKEQYF	TGCAGTGCTAGATCTCAGGGACTAGTCAAGGAGCAGTACTTC
TRBV6-4	NA	TRBJ2-3	NA	CASSDRGFTDTRYF	TGTGCCAGCAGTGATCGGGGATTCACAGATACGCGGTATTTT
TRBV6-5	NA	TRBJ1-2	NA	CAILGYGGYTF	TGTGCCATCTTGGGGTATGGCGGCTACACCTTC
TRBV10-3	few	TRBJ2-7	TRBD1	CASGQGAYEQYF	TGTGCCAGCGGACAGGGGGCCTACGAGCAGTACTTC
TRBV2	NA	TRBJ1-1	TRBD1	CARQGVDKTNTEAFF	TGTGCCAGACAGGGGGTCGACAAGACTAACACTGAAGCTTTCTTT
TRBV11-2	few	TRBJ2-3	TRBD1	CASSPGQRPGDTQYF	TGTGCCAGCAGCCCGGGACAGAGGCCCGGGGATACGCAGTATTTT
TRBV7-2	few	TRBJ1-5	NA	CASSLEARSYWHF	TGTGCCAGCAGCTTAGAGGCCAGGTCGTATTGGCATTTT
TRBV9	NA	TRBJ1-1	NA	CASSVASPTTEAFF	TGTGCCAGCAGCGTAGCTTCTCCGACCACTGAAGCTTTCTTT
TRBV7-9	NA	TRBJ2-7	TRBD2	CASSLARASGSIYEQYF	TGTGCCAGCAGCTTAGCGAGAGCTAGCGGGAGTATCTACGAGCAGTACTTC
TRBV20-1	NA	TRBJ1-1	TRBD1	CSAMGTGGSAAFF	TGCAGTGCTATGGGGACAGGGGGATCGGCGGCTTTCTTT
TRBV11-2	once	TRBJ2-7	TRBD2	CASSFSTGAGGYNEQYF	TGTGCCAGCAGCTTTTCTACGGGAGCGGGGGGCTACAATGAGCAGTACTTC
TRBV5-6	many	TRBJ1-4	NA	CASSLGRGRVGKLFF	TGTGCCAGCAGCTTGGGAAGGGGCAGGGTCGGGAAACTGTTTTTT
TRBV3-1	many	TRBJ2-3	NA	CASSQLPTTDTQYF	TGTGCCAGCAGCCAACTACCAACTACAGATACGCAGTATTTT
TRBV27	NA	TRBJ2-1	NA	CASSPTTRRSYNEQFF	TGTGCCAGCAGTCCTACTACGAGACGCTCCTACAATGAGCAGTTCTTC
TRBV13	many	TRBJ2-7	NA	CASSLSNNPYEQYF	TGTGCCAGCAGCTTATCGAACAACCCCTACGAGCAGTACTTC
TRBV27	NA	TRBJ1-5	NA	CASREDSNQPQHF	TGTGCCAGCAGGGAAGATTCCAATCAGCCCCAGCATTTT
TRBV10-3	few	TRBJ2-5	TRBD2	CATARTSGRGSAETQYF	TGTGCCACCGCTAGGACTAGCGGGAGGGGGTCGGCAGAGACCCAGTACTTC
TRBV20-1	NA	TRBJ2-1	NA	CSAPVTGSYNEQFF	TGCAGTGCCCCCGTCACGGGGTCGTACAATGAGCAGTTCTTC
TRBV14	NA	TRBJ2-5	TRBD2	CASSQYSGGRQETQYF	TGTGCCAGCAGCCAATATTCAGGCGGGAGGCAAGAGACCCAGTACTTC
TRBV24-1	NA	TRBJ2-1	TRBD2	CATSVGLAGLNEQFF	TGTGCCACCAGTGTTGGTCTAGCGGGCCTCAATGAGCAGTTCTTC
TRBV11-2	NA	TRBJ2-7	NA	CASRSLGGGSSREQYF	TGTGCCAGCAGATCCCTTGGGGGCGGGAGTTCTCGTGAGCAGTACTTC
TRBV7-2	NA	TRBJ2-5	NA	CASSGSPFEAQYF	TGTGCCAGCTCCGGGAGTCCCTTTGAGGCCCAGTACTTC
TRBV10-3	NA	TRBJ2-7	TRBD1	CAISTGVSTYEQYF	TGTGCCATCAGTACAGGGGTTTCTACCTACGAGCAGTACTTC
TRBV5-1	NA	TRBJ2-5	NA	CASSLEFRALETQYF	TGCGCCAGCAGCTTGGAGTTCCGGGCCTTAGAGACCCAGTACTTC
TRBV27	NA	TRBJ2-7	TRBD1	CTSSKLRQGPYEQYF	TGTACCAGCAGTAAATTACGACAGGGCCCCTACGAGCAGTACTTC
TRBV5-1	NA	TRBJ2-5	TRBD1	CASKNGQGAETQYF	TGCGCCAGCAAAAACGGACAGGGAGCAGAGACCCAGTACTTC
TRBV18	NA	TRBJ2-3	NA	CASSPKPAAPGTDTQYF	TGTGCCAGCTCACCTAAGCCGGCGGCCCCTGGGACAGATACGCAGTATTTT
TRBV5-4	NA	TRBJ1-6	NA	CASSLEYSNSPLHF	TGTGCCAGCAGCTTGGAGTACAGCAATTCACCCCTCCACTTT
TRBV7-9	NA	TRBJ2-3	NA	CASSLALENAQYF	TGTGCCAGCAGCTTAGCGCTAGAGAATGCGCAGTATTTT
TRBV19	NA	TRBJ2-7	NA	CASRFRTASSYEQYF	TGTGCCAGTAGATTTAGGACAGCTAGCTCCTACGAGCAGTACTTC
TRBV4-2	NA	TRBJ2-7	NA	CASSQGRGTYEQYF	TGTGCCAGCAGTCAAGGTCGGGGCACCTACGAGCAGTACTTC
TRBV9	NA	TRBJ2-3	NA	CASSAEQRADTQYF	TGTGCCAGCAGCGCAGAACAGAGAGCAGATACGCAGTATTTT
TRBV7-9	NA	TRBJ2-5	TRBD1	CASSSSTGVGTQYF	TGTGCCAGCAGCTCATCGACAGGGGTAGGGACCCAGTACTTC
TRBV20-1	NA	TRBJ1-6	NA	CSARWELDIDSPLHF	TGCAGTGCTAGATGGGAGTTAGACATTGATTCACCCCTCCACTTT